These 18 T cell receptor beta chains originate from one sample sequenced in a study of cytomegalovirus exposure and HLA in healthy donors. With 60 Vbeta and 13 Jbeta primers, the PCR was carried out. Only in-frame clones appear in the TCRdb table, and some are missing; sequencing was by immunoSEQ multiplex PCR. The sample yields around 170,000 clones, around 72% seen once. The sequencing input was PBMCs. Receptors originate from a woman in her 40s in good health and CMV-seropositive.

This clone was counted only a few times. The chain uses TRBV30 and TRBJ1-4, with no clear D. Per the germline V gene, CDR1 is GTSNPN and CDR2 is SVGIG (reference sequence). CDR3 size: 16 residues. The V end lost 3 bases, the J end lost 8 bases, and 22 bases lay between the germline ends. The CDR3 DNA is TGTGCCTGGAGCGACGACACCCCAACATCGAAGGAAAAACTGTTTTTT. Translated, it gives CAWSDDTPTSKEKLFF.

There are a few counts of this clone. The CDR3 loop is CASRSGTGALNQPQHF. The DNA of the CDR3 is TGTGCCAGCAGGTCCGGGACAGGGGCACTAAATCAGCCCCAGCATTTT. The rearrangement uses TRBV2 and TRBJ1-5; 10 nucleotides align to TRBD1. The V gene end was trimmed by 6 bases and the J gene end by 4 bases; junction bases not matched to a gene: 9. The length of the CDR3 is 16 residues. Germline loops: CDR1 SNHLY, CDR2 FYNNEI.

V gene TRBV29-1 combines with J gene TRBJ1-4; TRBD1 matches at 7 bases. After removal of 5 bases from V and 4 bases from J, the junction contained 10 bases not matched to a gene. Germline V gene data show CDR1 as SQVTM and CDR2 as ANQGSEA. CDR3 size: 15 residues. For the CDR3, the DNA is TGCAGCGTTTACAGGGGATCAGAACTTAATGAAAAACTGTTTTTT. It specifies CSVYRGSELNEKLFF. The whole variable domain, remainder taken from reference TRBV29-1 and TRBJ1-4, is SAVISQKPSRDICQRGTSLTIQCQVDSQVTMMFWYRQQPGQSLTLIATANQGSEATYESGFVIDKFPISRPNLTFSTLTVSNMSPEDSSIYLCSVYRGSELNEKLFFGSGTQLSVL.

This clone is a singleton in its sample. The V and J genes are TRBV14 and TRBJ1-2; TRBD1 matches 7 bases. V gave up 5 bases and J gave up 4 bases; unmatched junction bases: 10. In germline, CDR1 is SGHDN, CDR2 FVKESK. The CDR3 totals 15 residues. The DNA for the CDR3 is TGTGCCAGCAGCAAGACAGGGTATGAGGTCTATGGCTACACCTTC. Its protein product is CASSKTGYEVYGYTF.

This sequence joins TRBV7-6 and TRBJ2-5, with 9 bases matching TRBD2. The V and J ends lost 3 bases and 4 bases, in that order; junction bases with no gene match: 6. The CDR3 extends over 15 amino acids. Germline CDR1 and CDR2: SGHVS and FNYEAQ. CDR3 protein: CASSLTSGRLETQYF. CDR3 nucleotide sequence: TGTGCCAGCAGCTTGACTAGCGGACGACTAGAGACCCAGTACTTC.

This sequence joins TRBV27 and TRBJ1-1; D is unclear. The CDR3 loop spans 13 amino acids. Between the trimmed V and J ends, which lost 6 bases and 1 base, there was a span of 9 bases. The germline V gene encodes CDR1 MNHEY and CDR2 SMNVEV (reference sequence). The CDR3 nucleotides read TGTGCCAGCAGCCCCTACAGGAACACTGAAGCTTTCTTT. Translating gives CASSPYRNTEAFF.

The chain couples TRBV11-2 to TRBJ1-2; a weak D match, TRBD1 (6 bases). The CDR3 totals 15 residues. The V end lost 0 bases, the J end lost 4 bases, and 12 bases lay between the germline ends. Germline CDR1 and CDR2: SGHAT and FQNNGV. This CDR3 is CASSLEQGPGYGYTF. The CDR3, as DNA: TGTGCCAGCAGCTTAGAACAGGGACCCGGCTATGGCTACACCTTC.

This clone counts as medium-sized (0.01 to 0.1%). In DNA, the CDR3 is TGTGCCAGCAGTGTCAGGGATCTTGAAGCTTTCTTT. As protein: CASSVRDLEAFF. The rearrangement joins TRBV2 to TRBJ1-1; D might be TRBD1 (5 bases). The CDR3 totals 12 residues. CDR1 is SNHLY, CDR2 FYNNEI, per germline. The ends were cut back, 4 bases at V and 7 bases at J, with 10 bases in the middle.

V gene TRBV6-1 combines with J gene TRBJ2-4; 7 nucleotides line up with TRBD1. With 4 bases clipped from V and 2 bases from J, the junction kept 8 bases outside the gene matches. Germline CDR1 reads MNHNS; CDR2 reads SASEGT. This CDR3 is 16 amino acids long. The CDR3 sequence is CASSVSTGDPKNIQYF. DNA of the CDR3: TGTGCCAGCAGTGTTTCAACAGGGGATCCCAAAAACATTCAGTACTTC.

This clone was detected once. V and J are TRBV4-2 and TRBJ1-2, with no clear D. V was pared by 2 bases and J by 4 bases, with 8 bases between. This CDR3 has 13 residues. CDR1 LGHNA and CDR2 YNFKEQ come from the germline V gene. The CDR3 DNA follows: TGTGCCAGCAGCCAACGGTCCGGCTATGGCTACACCTTC. Translation gives CASSQRSGYGYTF.

The V call is TRBV5-5, the J call TRBJ2-5; D is possibly TRBD1 (6 bases). V lost 0 bases to trimming and J lost 2 bases, with 14 bases between them. The CDR3 is made up of 16 amino acids. Germline CDR1 SGHKS, CDR2 YYEKEE (reference sequence). In DNA, the CDR3 is TGTGCCAGCAGCTTGGGTGCGACAGGTAGACAAGAGACCCAGTACTTC. Protein: CASSLGATGRQETQYF.

This clone appeared a few times. This chain uses TRBV6-6 with TRBJ1-1; D might be TRBD1 (6 bases). The V end was cut by 6 bases, the J end by 2 bases, with 13 bases between. The CDR3 loop spans 14 amino acids. CDR1 MNHNY and CDR2 SVGAGI come from the germline V gene (reference sequence). This CDR3 reads CASSPRDTNTEAFF. Written as DNA, the CDR3 is TGTGCCAGCAGCCCCCGGGACACCAACACTGAAGCTTTCTTT.

V gene TRBV7-2 combines with J gene TRBJ1-1; 9 bases agree with TRBD1. Germline CDR1 SGHTA, CDR2 FQGNSA. The junction had 3 bases not matched to a gene; V was cut back by 2 bases and J by 2 bases. The CDR3 consists of 15 residues. The CDR3 protein is CASSLWTGANTEAFF. CDR3 DNA sequence: TGTGCCAGCAGCTTATGGACAGGGGCAAACACTGAAGCTTTCTTT.

The J gene is TRBJ1-6, the V gene TRBV5-1, with a weak D call TRBD1 (6 bases). CDR1 is SGHRS and CDR2 is YFSETQ in the germline V gene. V was pared by 0 bases and J by 7 bases, with 8 bases between. This CDR3 is 14 amino acids long. In DNA form, the CDR3 reads TGCGCCAGCAGCTTGGCCCAGGGGAATTCACCCCTCCACTTT. Translation: CASSLAQGNSPLHF.

The chain employs TRBV6-4 and TRBJ2-1, with TRBD2 identical over 11 bases. The CDR3 contains 17 residues. Germline CDR1 and CDR2: MRHNA and SNTAGT. V gave up 3 bases and J gave up 4 bases; unmatched junction bases: 8. CDR3 DNA sequence: TGTGCCAGCAGTGAAACGCCTAGCGGGGGGAATTACAATGAGCAGTTCTTC. Its protein is CASSETPSGGNYNEQFF.

The chain uses TRBV5-6 and TRBJ2-3; 8 nucleotides match TRBD1. Trimming removed 3 bases from V and 3 bases from J; junction bases left unmatched: 6. The CDR3 has 15 amino acids. The germline V gene has CDR1 SGHDT and CDR2 YYEEEE. The CDR3 is CASSYRTGWTDTQYF. The CDR3 region has the DNA TGTGCCAGCAGCTACAGGACAGGGTGGACAGATACGCAGTATTTT.

The chain combines TRBV11-2 with TRBJ2-7; TRBD2 matches 14 bases. CDR1 and CDR2 (germline): SGHAT, FQNNGV. The CDR3 is 17 residues long. V lost 3 bases to trimming and J lost 2 bases; unmatched junction nucleotides: 6. The CDR3 reads CASSFGLAGGPAYEQYF. DNA of the CDR3: TGTGCCAGCAGCTTCGGACTAGCGGGGGGACCCGCCTACGAGCAGTACTTC.

The gene calls are TRBV11-2 and TRBJ2-1; 7 positions match TRBD2. Germline CDR1 SGHAT, CDR2 FQNNGV. V was pared by 5 bases and J by 2 bases, with 12 bases of the junction left unmatched. The length of the CDR3 is 17 residues. In DNA, the CDR3 is TGTGCCAGCAGCGCCCTCCTTGGGGCGGGGGCCTACAATGAGCAGTTCTTC. Amino acid sequence: CASSALLGAGAYNEQFF.